The 29 T cell receptor beta chains below all came from one sample that was sequenced in a study of blood T cell repertoires in COVID-19. Repertoires were generated with immunoSEQ multiplex PCR, while TCRdb's copy carries only in-frame clones and drops some. The sample carries about 210,000 clones, roughly 78% recorded once. Sequencing was carried out using peripheral blood. The receptors were gathered from a woman between 40 and 50 years old with acute or convalescent COVID-19.

A remark on this clone: The germline gene is not matched at one end of the junction; a read error may be the cause. The rearrangement joins TRBV6-2 or TRBV6-3 to TRBJ2-7; the match to TRBD2 covers 16 bases. Germline V gives CDR1 MNHEY, CDR2 SVGEGT. The CDR3 has 14 amino acids. The CDR3 DNA follows: TGTGCCAGCAGTTACCAGGGGACTAGCGGGAGGGCCGCCTTC. Its translation: CASSYQGTSGRAAF.

This chain connects TRBV11-2 to TRBJ1-5; TRBD1 is a possible D gene (6 bases). The germline CDR1 and CDR2 sequences are SGHAT and FQNNGV. Trimming took off 5 bases at V and 1 base at J, with 12 bases between the two ends. This CDR3 is built from 15 residues. CDR3 loop: CASSRTRGSNQPQHF. CDR3 coding DNA: TGTGCCAGCAGCCGGACCAGGGGAAGCAATCAGCCCCAGCATTTT.

This clone was seen only once. V and J are TRBV9 and TRBJ1-1; D is perhaps TRBD1 (5 bases). Germline V gives CDR1 SGDLS, CDR2 YYNGEE. The V end was cut by 0 bases, the J end by 5 bases, with 11 bases between. This CDR3 spans 14 amino acids. CDR3 bases: TGTGCCAGCAGCGTAGTGGTGGGGGGGACTGAAGCTTTCTTT. Protein: CASSVVVGGTEAFF.

V gene TRBV10-3 combines with J gene TRBJ1-1, with a possible D match to TRBD1 (6 bases). Per germline, CDR1 ENHRY and CDR2 SYGVKD. The CDR3 contains 14 residues. V lost 9 bases to trimming and J lost 0 bases, with 14 bases between them. The CDR3 region is CAIMPGHLNTEAFF. CDR3 sequence (DNA): TGTGCCATTATGCCGGGACACCTGAACACTGAAGCTTTCTTT.

The chain has TRBV10-2 and TRBJ2-7, with 9 positions matching TRBD2. The junction had 11 bases not matched to a gene; V was cut back by 3 bases and J by 2 bases. The CDR3 is 17 amino acids. The germline gives CDR1 WSHSY, CDR2 SAAADI. In DNA form, the CDR3 reads TGCGCCAGCAGTGACGGTTTTTCTAGCGGGAACCCCTACGAGCAGTACTTC. Its translation is CASSDGFSSGNPYEQYF.

The rearrangement joins TRBV4-3 to TRBJ2-3; the match to TRBD1 covers 7 bases. The germline CDR1 and CDR2 sequences are LGHNA and YSLEER. Trimming took 1 base from V and 6 from J; bases not matched to a gene: 7. The CDR3 loop spans 15 amino acids. The CDR3: CASSQGTGTPDTQYF. Written as DNA, the CDR3 is TGCGCCAGCAGCCAAGGGACAGGTACCCCCGATACGCAGTATTTT.

This clone was counted between two and nine times. The V and J genes are TRBV19 and TRBJ2-2; 8 positions match TRBD1. V shed 3 bases and J 0 bases; nucleotides not matched to a gene: 3. The CDR3 consists of 16 residues. The germline V gene has CDR1 LNHDA and CDR2 SQIVND (reference sequence). In nucleotides, the CDR3 is TGTGCCAGTAGTATCCCGACAGGGGCGAACACCGGGGAGCTGTTTTTT. This gives the protein CASSIPTGANTGELFF.

This clone was recorded a few times. The V call is TRBV5-1, the J call TRBJ2-7; D is perhaps TRBD1 (6 bases). The CDR3 consists of 14 residues. Germline CDR1 SGHRS, CDR2 YFSETQ. Deletions cut 4 bases from V and 1 base from J, with 12 bases between. The CDR3 is CASSPDRRSYEQYF. The CDR3 coding sequence is TGCGCCAGCAGCCCGGACAGAAGGTCCTACGAGCAGTACTTC.

V and J are TRBV27 and TRBJ2-5; 15 nucleotides agree with TRBD2. The germline gives CDR1 MNHEY, CDR2 SMNVEV (reference sequence). With 8 bases clipped from V and 5 bases from J, the junction kept 12 bases outside the gene matches. CDR3 size: 17 residues. In DNA form, the CDR3 reads TGTGCCAGCGGTCCAAGGACTAGCGGGAGGGCCCGGGAGACCCAGTACTTC. Amino acid sequence: CASGPRTSGRARETQYF.

The chain recombines TRBV15 with TRBJ2-5; 8 positions agree with TRBD2. The CDR3 spans 14 residues. Losses at the gene ends were 9 bases for V and 4 bases for J; bases not matched to a gene: 10. The V gene's germline CDR1 is LNHNV and CDR2 YYDKDF (reference sequence). CDR3 coding DNA: TGTGCCACGACTAAGCGGGAGATGGGAGAGACCCAGTACTTC. Translation: CATTKREMGETQYF. Combining the CDR3 with reference TRBV15 and TRBJ2-5 gives the whole variable domain DAMVIQNPRYQVTQFGKPVTLSCSQTLNHNVMYWYQQKSSQAPKLLFHYYDKDFNNEADTPDNFQSRRPNTSFCFLDIRSPGLGDTAMYLCATTKREMGETQYFGPGTRLLVL.

V gene TRBV7-8 combines with J gene TRBJ1-1; no clear D gene. Germline CDR1 is SGHVS and CDR2 is FQNEAQ. This CDR3 has 15 residues. The V gene lost 8 bases and the J gene lost 4 bases, with 20 bases spanning the gap. The CDR3 DNA reads TGTGCCAGCCGTCTGGGCCCCTGGATAGGCACTGAAGCTTTCTTT. This translates into CASRLGPWIGTEAFF.

This chain connects TRBV11-3 to TRBJ2-3; weak D call: TRBD1 (6 bases). Germline V CDR1 and CDR2: SGHNT, YENEEA. V was pared by 5 bases and J by 0 bases, with 9 bases between. The CDR3 totals 14 residues. The CDR3 spells CASSGGPSTDTQYF. CDR3 DNA sequence: TGTGCCAGCAGCGGGGGCCCCAGCACAGATACGCAGTATTTT.

CDR3 protein: CASSEADRGAYEQFF. The CDR3 DNA reads TGTGCCAGCAGTGAGGCGGACAGGGGAGCCTATGAGCAGTTCTTC. The V call is TRBV6-1, the J call TRBJ2-1; 9 nucleotides align to TRBD1. The CDR3 covers 15 residues. Germline V gene data show CDR1 as MNHNS and CDR2 as SASEGT. The trim removed 3 bases at V and 8 bases at J, leaving 8 bases unmatched.

The sample holds one count of this clone. The chain carries TRBV5-6 and TRBJ2-4; D not resolved. The CDR3 runs 16 residues. Per germline, CDR1 SGHDT and CDR2 YYEEEE. The V gene lost 3 bases and the J gene lost 1 base, with 14 bases spanning the gap. The CDR3 sequence: CASSSRVPLAKNIQYF. In DNA, the CDR3 is TGTGCCAGCAGCTCCCGGGTTCCTTTGGCCAAAAACATTCAGTACTTC.

About this clone itself: Its ends do not fully match the called genes, so a read error is possible. The genes are TRBV24-1 and TRBJ2-1; 10 nucleotides align to TRBD2. CDR3 length equals 16 residues. Germline-derived CDR1 and CDR2 are KGHDR and SFDVKD. In DNA, the CDR3 is TGTGCCACCAGTGGTTTGGTAGCGGGAGGTAGGAATGAGCAGTTCTTC. Protein: CATSGLVAGGRNEQFF.

The chain employs TRBV30 and TRBJ1-2, with D unresolved. Germline V gives CDR1 GTSNPN, CDR2 SVGIG (reference sequence). The CDR3 length is 15 residues. V lost 4 bases and J lost 4, with 19 bases in between. The CDR3 loop reads CAWTRPGGMGYGYTF. Written as DNA, the CDR3 is TGTGCCTGGACAAGACCGGGCGGGATGGGCTATGGCTACACCTTC. The entire variable domain, with the rest obtained from reference TRBV30 and TRBJ1-2, is as follows: SQTIHQWPATLVQPVGSPLSLECTVEGTSNPNLYWYRQAAGRGLQLLFYSVGIGQISSEVPQNLSASRPQDRQFILSSKKLLLSDSGFYLCAWTRPGGMGYGYTFGSGTRLTVV.

V usage is TRBV7-6 and J usage is TRBJ1-1; D not resolved. The CDR3 covers 11 residues. From germline, CDR1 is SGHVS and CDR2 FNYEAQ. Trimming cost V 4 bases and J 3 bases, with 3 bases left between them. The CDR3 loop is CASSSDTEAFF. The CDR3 bases are TGTGCCAGCAGCTCCGACACTGAAGCTTTCTTT.

The rearrangement joins TRBV14 to TRBJ2-7; 7 bases are shared with TRBD1. V trimming: 3 bases; J trimming: 2 bases; junction bases outside the gene matches: 7. CDR1 and CDR2 (germline): SGHDN, FVKESK. The CDR3 is 15 amino acids. As DNA, the CDR3 is TGTGCCAGCAGCCAGTTCGGGACAGCTGCCTACGAGCAGTACTTC. As protein: CASSQFGTAAYEQYF.

The chain couples TRBV28 to TRBJ1-3; D is unresolved. The germline V gene encodes CDR1 MDHEN and CDR2 SYDVKM. Deletions cut 7 bases from V and 0 bases from J, with 10 bases between. The CDR3 has 14 amino acids. CDR3 amino acids: CASISWNSGNTIYF. CDR3 DNA: TGTGCCAGCATTAGCTGGAACTCTGGAAACACCATATATTTT.

The chain is built from TRBV19 and TRBJ2-1; 7 positions agree with TRBD2. Germline CDR1 and CDR2: LNHDA and SQIVND (reference sequence). The CDR3 spans 13 residues. J lost 8 bases, V lost 2 bases, and 3 bases had no gene match. The CDR3 is CASSIRAGDEQFF. The CDR3 DNA reads as TGTGCCAGTAGTATACGGGCGGGGGATGAGCAGTTCTTC. Based on the CDR3 plus reference TRBV19 and TRBJ2-1, the full variable domain is DGGITQSPKYLFRKEGQNVTLSCEQNLNHDAMYWYRQDPGQGLRLIYYSQIVNDFQKGDIAEGYSVSREKKESFPLTVTSAQKNPTAFYLCASSIRAGDEQFFGPGTRLTVL.

V usage is TRBV18 and J usage is TRBJ2-1, with TRBD2 matching 14 bases. The CDR3 contains 15 residues. Per the germline V gene, CDR1 is KGHSH and CDR2 is LQKENI. With V trimmed by 3 bases and J by 9 bases, 4 bases remained unmatched. CDR3 sequence: CASSPGLAGESEQFF. The DNA of the CDR3 is TGTGCCAGCTCACCGGGACTAGCGGGAGAGAGTGAGCAGTTCTTC.

This rearrangement joins TRBV5-4 to TRBJ2-7, with TRBD2 matching 8 bases. J was trimmed by 6 bases and V by 4 bases; bases with no gene match: 12. CDR1 SGHNT and CDR2 YYREEE come from the germline V gene (reference sequence). The CDR3 is 15 residues long. This chain's CDR3 is CASSHGTSFLGEQYF. The CDR3 nucleotides read TGTGCCAGCAGCCACGGGACTAGTTTCCTCGGCGAGCAGTACTTC.

This clone has only one observation. The rearrangement joins TRBV10-3 to TRBJ2-4; 12 nucleotides agree with TRBD1. The CDR3 is 17 amino acids. The trim removed 2 bases at V and 6 bases at J, leaving 8 bases unmatched. Germline CDR1 and CDR2: ENHRY and SYGVKD. The CDR3 here is CAISEVKPGQGANIQYF. The CDR3 DNA reads TGTGCCATCAGTGAGGTAAAACCGGGACAGGGGGCAAACATTCAGTACTTC.

The gene calls are TRBV5-1 and TRBJ2-1, with TRBD1 matching over 9 bases. Germline V gene lookup returns CDR1 SGHRS and CDR2 YFSETQ. The junction had 6 bases not matched to a gene; V was cut back by 4 bases and J by 7 bases. This CDR3 has 14 residues. This CDR3 is CASSHRTGENEQFF. In DNA, the CDR3 is TGCGCCAGCAGCCACCGGACAGGGGAGAATGAGCAGTTCTTC.

The chain couples TRBV18 to TRBJ2-7; possibly TRBD1 for D (5 bases). The V end was cut by 5 bases, the J end by 4 bases, with 12 bases between. Per germline, CDR1 KGHSH and CDR2 LQKENI. This CDR3 region has 13 residues. In DNA, the CDR3 is TGTGCCAGCTCAGAACAGGTGGGATACGAGCAGTACTTC. This encodes CASSEQVGYEQYF.

Note on this clone: Distinct nucleotide sequences in the sample also encode this CDR3. The chain is built from TRBV7-2 and TRBJ2-7, with TRBD1 matching over 9 bases. V lost 1 base, J lost 2 bases, and 0 bases stayed unmatched. This CDR3 has 14 amino acids. CDR1 is SGHTA and CDR2 is FQGNSA in the germline V gene. CDR3 sequence: CASSLDRGPYEQYF. The CDR3 coding sequence is TGTGCCAGCAGCTTAGACAGGGGGCCCTACGAGCAGTACTTC.

V and J are TRBV13 and TRBJ2-1, with 10 bases matching TRBD2. From germline, CDR1 is PRHDT and CDR2 FYEKMQ (reference sequence). The CDR3 runs to 15 residues. Trimming at V came to 2 bases and at J to 8 bases, leaving 6 bases not matched to a gene. This CDR3 reads CASSLWSGRAYEQFF. Here the CDR3 DNA reads TGTGCCAGCAGCTTATGGAGCGGGAGGGCCTATGAGCAGTTCTTC.

The chain combines TRBV5-4 with TRBJ2-7; the match to TRBD2 covers 14 bases. Germline lookup yields CDR1 SGHNT and CDR2 YYREEE (reference sequence). V shed 3 bases and J 2 bases; nucleotides not matched to a gene: 7. The CDR3 has 17 amino acids. CDR3 sequence: CASSYGTSGRAAYEQYF. Here the CDR3 DNA reads TGTGCCAGCAGCTATGGGACTAGCGGGAGAGCTGCCTACGAGCAGTACTTC.

The V call is TRBV4-2, the J call TRBJ2-7; no firm D call. CDR3 length: 14 residues. Trimming took 1 base from V and 5 from J, leaving 12 bases between them. CDR1 is LGHNA, CDR2 YNFKEQ, per germline. The DNA for the CDR3 is TGTGCCAGCAGCCAAGTAGCCCTCAGCAACGAGCAGTACTTC. Its protein product is CASSQVALSNEQYF.